The subject of this entry is one T cell receptor (beta chain). Its antigen is not identified. CDR3 length: 15 residues. The germline V gene has CDR1 SNHLY and CDR2 FYNNEI. V lost 3 bases and J 6 bases, leaving 15 bases between the germline ends. Primers used in a second PCR of roughly 6 to 11 cycles were a sample-barcoded 5' primer and a J-beta primer mix. TCRdb passed the 5' RACE reads through MiXCR, listing each CDR3 protein once. Altogether about 640,000 distinct CDR3 sequences are present, around 31% being singletons, with the ten largest covering around 14%. Aged roughly 6 to 90, donors were systemically healthy Caucasians from Russia. Total RNA extraction produced at least 5 micrograms (per sample) for the study. These data come from a study of blood T cells in healthy people across ages. Study results and limitations: With unsorted PBMCs, a conclusive comparison of naive versus antigen-experienced cells was not possible. Getting older went along with TCR beta diversity per million T cells dropping roughly linearly.

V usage is TRBV2 and J usage is TRBJ1-5, with a tentative D call TRBD1 (5 bases). The clonotype was recovered from a woman of 80 years or more in good health. The sequencing sample was made of blood. In nucleotides, the CDR3 is TGTGCCAGCAGTGAGCGGAGGGGAAATCGTCAGCCCCAGCATTTT. The encoded protein is CASSERRGNRQPQHF.